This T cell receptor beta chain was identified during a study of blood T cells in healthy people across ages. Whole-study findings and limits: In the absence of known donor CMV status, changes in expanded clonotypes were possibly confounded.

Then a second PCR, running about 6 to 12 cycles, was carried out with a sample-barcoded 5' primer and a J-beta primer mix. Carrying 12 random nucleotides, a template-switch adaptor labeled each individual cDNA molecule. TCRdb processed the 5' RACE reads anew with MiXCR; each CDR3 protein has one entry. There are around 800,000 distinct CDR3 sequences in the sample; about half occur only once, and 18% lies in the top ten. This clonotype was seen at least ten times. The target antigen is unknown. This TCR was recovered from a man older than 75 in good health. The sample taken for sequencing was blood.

DNA of the CDR3: TGTGCCAGCAACCCCGGGACAAACTACTACGAGCAGTACTTC. Its protein is CASNPGTNYYEQYF. V usage is TRBV12-3 or TRBV12-4 and J usage is TRBJ2-7; D may be TRBD1 (6 bases). The CDR3 runs to 14 residues. Deletions cut 7 bases from V and 3 bases from J, with 16 bases between.